The 8 T cell receptor beta chains given below trace back to one sample, sequenced in a study of T-cell reconstitution after alpha-beta-depleted transplantation in children (dated by TCRdb to the mid-2010s). Library generation was performed with PCR. Sequencing was carried out with an Illumina HiSeq 2500. TCR libraries were prepared with molecular barcoding, using unique molecular identifiers to normalize TCRbeta repertoire quantification. In-frame beta chains were kept once TCRdb had trimmed the public reads at Q25 with fastp and called clones with MiXCR. One record per CDR3 amino acid sequence lists the most common genes and DNA. Here the sample has 500,000 to 750,000 distinct CDR3 sequences; 27% occur a single time. The top ten constitute under 45% of the sample. The intended sense of this specimen's treatment or condition label: allogeneic hematopoietic cell transplantation with graft depleted of TCRalphabeta T cells and CD19 B cells.

The starting material was PBMCs, obtained before TCRalphabeta/CD19-depleted stem cell transplant. These receptors were obtained from a boy under three years old with Wiskott-Aldrich syndrome, due to receive a stem cell transplant.

The rearrangement uses TRBV7-6 and TRBJ2-1; D is unclear. Per germline, CDR1 SGHVS and CDR2 FNYEAQ. This CDR3 has 15 amino acids. Trimming left V 0 bases short and J 7 bases short, with 13 bases between. CDR3 sequence: CASSLAPTIGNEQFF. The DNA of the CDR3 is TGTGCCAGCAGCTTAGCACCTACGATTGGGAATGAGCAGTTCTTC.

Ten or more counts support this clonotype. V gene TRBV29-1 combines with J gene TRBJ1-1, with a weak D call TRBD1 (5 bases). The CDR3 is 14 residues long. V lost 0 bases and J 7 bases, leaving 15 bases between the germline ends. The V gene's germline CDR1 is SQVTM and CDR2 ANQGSEA. DNA for the CDR3: TGCAGCGTTGAAGAGGGCCGGGGGGATTTTGAAGCTTTCTTT. It translates to CSVEEGRGDFEAFF. The complete variable domain, with remaining parts taken from reference TRBV29-1 and TRBJ1-1, reads SAVISQKPSRDICQRGTSLTIQCQVDSQVTMMFWYRQQPGQSLTLIATANQGSEATYESGFVIDKFPISRPNLTFSTLTVSNMSPEDSSIYLCSVEEGRGDFEAFFGQGTRLTVV.

The V gene is TRBV29-1, the J gene TRBJ1-5; D uncertain. V lost 3 bases and J 0 bases, leaving 9 bases between the germline ends. The CDR3 runs to 14 residues. Germline CDR1 is SQVTM and CDR2 is ANQGSEA. The CDR3 DNA reads TGCAGCGTTGATGGCCTTTATAGCAATCAGCCCCAGCATTTT. Protein: CSVDGLYSNQPQHF. Together with reference TRBV29-1 and TRBJ1-5, the CDR3 gives the full variable domain: SAVISQKPSRDICQRGTSLTIQCQVDSQVTMMFWYRQQPGQSLTLIATANQGSEATYESGFVIDKFPISRPNLTFSTLTVSNMSPEDSSIYLCSVDGLYSNQPQHFGDGTRLSIL.

This clonotype was detected only a few times. The chain carries TRBV5-1 and TRBJ2-7, with D tentatively TRBD1 (6 bases). V gave up 7 bases and J gave up 5 bases, with 19 bases separating them. Germline V gives CDR1 SGHRS, CDR2 YFSETQ. The CDR3 is 14 residues long. CDR3 nucleotide sequence: TGCGCCAGCTCGGCTGGGGTCAGGGGCAACGAGCAGTACTTC. It specifies CASSAGVRGNEQYF.

This clonotype has a handful of counts. The chain uses TRBV4-2 and TRBJ2-2; 11 bases fit TRBD2. The CDR3 totals 17 residues. V was pared by 1 base and J by 1 base, with 2 bases of the junction left unmatched. Germline V CDR1 and CDR2: LGHNA, YNFKEQ. CDR3 sequence: CASSQVGTSGNTGELFF. The CDR3 nucleotides read TGTGCCAGCAGCCAAGTGGGGACTAGCGGGAACACCGGGGAGCTGTTTTTT.

The chain joins TRBV10-3 to TRBJ2-1; TRBD2 matches 12 bases. Unmatched junction bases numbered 2, after V lost 4 bases and J lost 4 bases. CDR3 size: 15 residues. CDR1 and CDR2 from the germline V gene are ENHRY and SYGVKD. In DNA, the CDR3 is TGTGCCATCAGTGGGACTAGCGGGAAATACAATGAGCAGTTCTTC. Protein sequence: CAISGTSGKYNEQFF.

V gene TRBV11-2 combines with J gene TRBJ2-5; 9 bases agree with TRBD2. CDR3 size: 14 residues. Trimming at V came to 5 bases and at J to 4 bases, leaving 5 bases not matched to a gene. Germline V gene lookup returns CDR1 SGHAT and CDR2 FQNNGV. CDR3 nucleotides: TGTGCCAGCAGCCGAACTAGCGGGCCAGAGACCCAGTACTTC. Its protein is CASSRTSGPETQYF.

The chain is built from TRBV20-1 and TRBJ2-1; TRBD2 aligns across 10 bases. The CDR3 covers 18 residues. Germline V lookup: CDR1 DFQATT, CDR2 SNEGSKA (reference sequence). Germline trimming cut 5 bases from V and 3 bases from J; bases unmatched to any gene: 16. Written as DNA, the CDR3 is TGCAGTGCTCGACACCGGACTAGCGGTACCCTGAGCTACAATGAGCAGTTCTTC. Protein: CSARHRTSGTLSYNEQFF.